This T cell receptor beta chain is from a study of blood T cell repertoires in COVID-19. Study details: COVID-19 samples collected from the United States, Italy and Spain covered acute and convalescent phases. T cells, B-cell-depleted T cells, or PBMCs provided the cDNA or gDNA that served as material.

In its sample, this clone was seen once. The CDR3 length is 14 residues. Germline V lookup: CDR1 SGDLS, CDR2 YYNGEE. With 3 bases removed from V and 10 bases from J, the gap between germline ends came to 17 bases. Authors' methods: The authors estimated nucleated cell counts from reference gene primer amplification. Here immunoSEQ multiplex PCR was the method, and the copy in TCRdb shows in-frame clones only, minus some. V, J and clone size are taken as reported in that table, and D and trimming were inferred from the DNA itself. The profile shows 80,000 to 95,000 clones, approximately 81% of them singletons.

The sequencing input was peripheral blood. This TCR came from a woman in her sixties or seventies with acute or convalescent COVID-19. The genes are TRBV9 and TRBJ2-1; tentatively, D is TRBD2 (6 bases). Here the CDR3 reads CASSAGLGGEEQFF. For the CDR3, the DNA is TGTGCCAGCAGCGCGGGACTCGGGGGTGAAGAGCAGTTCTTC.